Listed below are T cell receptor beta chains from one sample, sequenced in a study of beta chain features in type 1 diabetes. Clones were sequenced by immunoSEQ multiplex PCR, and TCRdb holds only the in-frame ones, with some missing. The sample lists 150,000 to 200,000 clones, almost 65% occurring once. What was sequenced was naive CD4+ T cells from blood. All receptors derive from a man aged 25 to 45 with type 1 diabetes. Both conserved end residues are part of each CDR3. Fields, in order: CDR3 protein, CDR3 DNA, V gene, D gene, clone size, J gene. The D gene is left open where the match is weak. Only some rows state a clone size, as once, few, many or a class for expanded clones.

CASSQLQGAGPYGYTF | TGCGCCAGCAGTCAGTTACAGGGGGCGGGTCCTTATGGCTACACCTTC | TRBV23-1 | TRBD1 | - | TRBJ1-2
CSVGLMGDTQYF | TGCAGCGTTGGTCTCATGGGGGATACGCAGTATTTT | TRBV29-1 | - | - | TRBJ2-3
CASSLEAPEQYF | TGTGCCAGCAGCTTAGAAGCTCCCGAGCAGTACTTC | TRBV7-9 | - | few | TRBJ2-7
CASSLQGGDEQYF | TGTGCCAGCAGTTTACAGGGAGGGGACGAGCAGTACTTC | TRBV25-1 | - | few | TRBJ2-7
CAWSFGPAYEQYF | TGTGCCTGGAGTTTCGGGCCTGCCTACGAGCAGTACTTC | TRBV30 | - | - | TRBJ2-7
CASSYDSTGELFF | TGTGCCAGCAGTTATGACAGCACCGGGGAGCTGTTTTTT | TRBV28 | - | - | TRBJ2-2
CASSGSGGAPETQYF | TGTGCCAGCAGCGGTAGCGGGGGCGCCCCAGAGACCCAGTACTTC | TRBV9 | TRBD2 | - | TRBJ2-5
CAWSRSRAGSGANVLTF | TGTGCCTGGAGCAGGTCCAGGGCCGGCTCTGGGGCCAACGTCCTGACTTTC | TRBV30 | - | - | TRBJ2-6
CASSEVKGIGTDTQYF | TGTGCCAGCAGTGAAGTTAAGGGGATTGGCACAGATACGCAGTATTTT | TRBV6-1 | - | - | TRBJ2-3
CAWSRQGSQPQHF | TGTGCCTGGAGTCGACAGGGAAGTCAGCCCCAGCATTTT | TRBV30 | TRBD1 | - | TRBJ1-5
CASSLGQALGYTF | TGTGCCAGCAGCTTAGGACAGGCCCTGGGCTACACCTTC | TRBV7-2 | - | - | TRBJ1-2
CASSSSAADSWVQYF | TGTGCCAGCAGCTCGTCTGCAGCAGACAGCTGGGTGCAGTACTTC | TRBV28 | - | - | TRBJ2-7
CAWEPGNTIYF | TGTGCCTGGGAGCCTGGAAACACCATATATTTT | TRBV30 | - | - | TRBJ1-3
CSVQTPGGRNYGYTF | TGCAGCGTACAGACCCCAGGGGGCCGTAACTATGGCTACACCTTC | TRBV29-1 | TRBD1 | few | TRBJ1-2
CASRRGTEAFF | TGTGCCAGTAGAAGAGGGACTGAAGCTTTCTTT | TRBV19 | - | - | TRBJ1-1
CASSARQGANNSPLHF | TGTGCCAGCAGCGCAAGACAGGGGGCGAATAATTCACCCCTCCACTTT | TRBV7-2 | TRBD1 | - | TRBJ1-6
CAISVLENTDTQYF | TGTGCCATCAGCGTACTAGAGAACACAGATACGCAGTATTTT | TRBV10-3 | - | - | TRBJ2-3
CSVESVQGISSYEQYF | TGCAGCGTTGAATCAGTGCAGGGCATTTCGTCCTACGAGCAGTACTTC | TRBV29-1 | - | - | TRBJ2-7
CAWTAGQNSPLHF | TGTGCCTGGACCGCCGGACAAAATTCACCCCTCCACTTT | TRBV30 | - | few | TRBJ1-6
CASSLGTGVKLETQYF | TGTGCCAGCAGCCTGGGGACAGGGGTGAAATTGGAGACCCAGTACTTC | TRBV7-9 | TRBD1 | - | TRBJ2-5
CAWTSGGSSYGYTF | TGTGCCTGGACCTCTGGGGGGAGTTCCTATGGCTACACCTTC | TRBV30 | - | - | TRBJ1-2
CASSHTGQGIYEQYF | TGTGCCAGCAGCCATACGGGACAGGGGATCTACGAGCAGTACTTC | TRBV7-2 | TRBD1 | once | TRBJ2-7
CASSLSKGPLHF | TGTGCCAGCAGTTTGAGCAAGGGACCCCTCCACTTT | TRBV28 | - | - | TRBJ1-6
CASSVDPGNYGYTF | TGTGCCAGCAGCGTAGACCCGGGGAACTATGGCTACACCTTC | TRBV9 | - | - | TRBJ1-2
CASSFPLAVNEQFF | TGTGCCAGCAGTTTCCCCCTAGCCGTAAATGAGCAGTTCTTC | TRBV7-2 | - | - | TRBJ2-1
CASSSLGTGIYF | TGTGCCAGCAGCTCACTTGGGACAGGGATCTATTTT | TRBV7-9 | TRBD1 | - | TRBJ2-3
CASSQDWRGGLQETQYF | TGCGCCAGCAGCCAAGATTGGCGGGGGGGTCTACAAGAGACCCAGTACTTC | TRBV4-3 | TRBD2 | - | TRBJ2-5
CASSEGQGQGYTF | TGCGCCAGCAGCGAAGGACAGGGACAGGGCTACACCTTC | TRBV5-1 | TRBD1 | - | TRBJ1-2
CASSDGTGGFGETQYF | TGTGCCAGCAGCGACGGGACAGGAGGTTTCGGCGAGACCCAGTACTTC | TRBV9 | TRBD1 | - | TRBJ2-5
CAISDPFLSPYEQYF | TGTGCCATCAGTGACCCTTTTCTAAGTCCCTACGAGCAGTACTTC | TRBV10-3 | - | - | TRBJ2-7
CSVEVGGVETQYF | TGCAGCGTTGAAGTCGGGGGAGTGGAGACCCAGTACTTC | TRBV29-1 | - | - | TRBJ2-5
CAWSGGRTSDTGELFF | TGTGCCTGGAGTGGGGGTAGGACTAGCGACACCGGGGAGCTGTTTTTT | TRBV30 | TRBD2 | - | TRBJ2-2
CATRVVSGYTF | TGTGCCACCAGGGTGGTGAGTGGCTACACCTTC | TRBV7-9 | - | - | TRBJ1-2
CASSLAGAYGYTF | TGTGCCAGCAGCTTAGCCGGGGCATACGGCTACACCTTC | TRBV13 | - | - | TRBJ1-2
CSVGSYTEAFF | TGCAGCGTCGGCAGTTACACTGAAGCTTTCTTT | TRBV29-1 | - | few | TRBJ1-1
CASSPPSGQGGNEQFF | TGTGCCAGCTCACCACCGTCCGGACAGGGTGGCAATGAGCAGTTCTTC | TRBV18 | TRBD1 | few | TRBJ2-1
CASSVVTGELFF | TGTGCCAGCAGCGTAGTCACCGGGGAGCTGTTTTTT | TRBV9 | - | - | TRBJ2-2
CASGGEGTDTQYF | TGTGCCAGCGGCGGGGAAGGGACAGATACGCAGTATTTT | TRBV6-6 | - | few | TRBJ2-3
CASSPDRGWDTQYF | TGTGCCAGCAGCCCAGACAGGGGATGGGATACGCAGTATTTT | TRBV5-4 | TRBD1 | - | TRBJ2-3
CSAFFSNEQFF | TGCAGTGCCTTTTTCAGCAATGAGCAGTTCTTC | TRBV20-1 | - | few | TRBJ2-1
CASSDRLLNEQFF | TGTGCCAGCAGTGATCGACTACTTAATGAGCAGTTCTTC | TRBV25-1 | - | - | TRBJ2-1
CASSATYGYTF | TGTGCCAGCAGCGCGACCTATGGCTACACCTTC | TRBV7-9 | - | - | TRBJ1-2
CASSQSGPGYNEQFF | TGCGCCAGCAGTCAATCCGGTCCAGGATACAATGAGCAGTTCTTC | TRBV23-1 | - | - | TRBJ2-1
CSVEDLSGDSSYNEQFF | TGCAGCGTTGAAGATCTATCCGGGGACAGCTCCTACAATGAGCAGTTCTTC | TRBV29-1 | TRBD1 | - | TRBJ2-1
CASSLQETQYF | TGCGCCAGCAGCCTTCAAGAGACCCAGTACTTC | TRBV5-1 | - | - | TRBJ2-5
CASSLGRGSEAFF | TGTGCCAGCAGCTTGGGAAGGGGCTCTGAAGCTTTCTTT | TRBV5-6 | - | - | TRBJ1-1
CASSRGTGLGTGELFF | TGTGCCAGCAGTCGCGGGACTGGGCTGGGCACCGGGGAGCTGTTTTTT | TRBV14 | - | - | TRBJ2-2